The entry below describes one TCR beta chain. This record comes from a study of shared T cell receptors in the human thymus. Trimming pared 0 bases from V and 2 bases from J, leaving 10 bases between. Germline lookup yields CDR1 LGHNA and CDR2 YSLEER. This CDR3 spans 15 amino acids. Sequencing used immunoSEQ multiplex PCR; TCRdb keeps in-frame clones, though not all of them. The repertoire holds 700,000 or so clones, with 80% to 90% as singletons. The sample was also linked to a second study, of human thymus T cells.

Material for sequencing was thymocytes. This TCR was recovered from a girl under three years old with a congenital heart defect. V is TRBV4-3 and J is TRBJ2-5, with a tentative D call TRBD1 (5 bases). The CDR3 reads CASSQEARTQETQYF. The CDR3 DNA sequence: TGCGCCAGCAGCCAAGAAGCTCGGACACAAGAGACCCAGTACTTC.